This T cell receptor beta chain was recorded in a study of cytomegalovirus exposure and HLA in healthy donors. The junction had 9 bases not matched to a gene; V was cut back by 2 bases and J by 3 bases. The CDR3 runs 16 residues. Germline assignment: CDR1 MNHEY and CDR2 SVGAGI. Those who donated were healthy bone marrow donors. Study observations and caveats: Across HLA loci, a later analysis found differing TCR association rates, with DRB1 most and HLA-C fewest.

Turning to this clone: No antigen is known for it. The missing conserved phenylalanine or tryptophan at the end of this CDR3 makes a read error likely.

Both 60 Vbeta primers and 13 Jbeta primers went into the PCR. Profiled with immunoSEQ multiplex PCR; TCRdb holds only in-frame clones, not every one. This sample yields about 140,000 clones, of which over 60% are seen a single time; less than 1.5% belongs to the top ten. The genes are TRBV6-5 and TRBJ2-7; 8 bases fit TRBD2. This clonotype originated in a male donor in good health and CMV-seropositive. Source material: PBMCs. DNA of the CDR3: TGTGCCAGCAGTTACGGCGCAAGCGGGGGACGCTACGAGCAGTACCTC. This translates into CASSYGASGGRYEQYL.